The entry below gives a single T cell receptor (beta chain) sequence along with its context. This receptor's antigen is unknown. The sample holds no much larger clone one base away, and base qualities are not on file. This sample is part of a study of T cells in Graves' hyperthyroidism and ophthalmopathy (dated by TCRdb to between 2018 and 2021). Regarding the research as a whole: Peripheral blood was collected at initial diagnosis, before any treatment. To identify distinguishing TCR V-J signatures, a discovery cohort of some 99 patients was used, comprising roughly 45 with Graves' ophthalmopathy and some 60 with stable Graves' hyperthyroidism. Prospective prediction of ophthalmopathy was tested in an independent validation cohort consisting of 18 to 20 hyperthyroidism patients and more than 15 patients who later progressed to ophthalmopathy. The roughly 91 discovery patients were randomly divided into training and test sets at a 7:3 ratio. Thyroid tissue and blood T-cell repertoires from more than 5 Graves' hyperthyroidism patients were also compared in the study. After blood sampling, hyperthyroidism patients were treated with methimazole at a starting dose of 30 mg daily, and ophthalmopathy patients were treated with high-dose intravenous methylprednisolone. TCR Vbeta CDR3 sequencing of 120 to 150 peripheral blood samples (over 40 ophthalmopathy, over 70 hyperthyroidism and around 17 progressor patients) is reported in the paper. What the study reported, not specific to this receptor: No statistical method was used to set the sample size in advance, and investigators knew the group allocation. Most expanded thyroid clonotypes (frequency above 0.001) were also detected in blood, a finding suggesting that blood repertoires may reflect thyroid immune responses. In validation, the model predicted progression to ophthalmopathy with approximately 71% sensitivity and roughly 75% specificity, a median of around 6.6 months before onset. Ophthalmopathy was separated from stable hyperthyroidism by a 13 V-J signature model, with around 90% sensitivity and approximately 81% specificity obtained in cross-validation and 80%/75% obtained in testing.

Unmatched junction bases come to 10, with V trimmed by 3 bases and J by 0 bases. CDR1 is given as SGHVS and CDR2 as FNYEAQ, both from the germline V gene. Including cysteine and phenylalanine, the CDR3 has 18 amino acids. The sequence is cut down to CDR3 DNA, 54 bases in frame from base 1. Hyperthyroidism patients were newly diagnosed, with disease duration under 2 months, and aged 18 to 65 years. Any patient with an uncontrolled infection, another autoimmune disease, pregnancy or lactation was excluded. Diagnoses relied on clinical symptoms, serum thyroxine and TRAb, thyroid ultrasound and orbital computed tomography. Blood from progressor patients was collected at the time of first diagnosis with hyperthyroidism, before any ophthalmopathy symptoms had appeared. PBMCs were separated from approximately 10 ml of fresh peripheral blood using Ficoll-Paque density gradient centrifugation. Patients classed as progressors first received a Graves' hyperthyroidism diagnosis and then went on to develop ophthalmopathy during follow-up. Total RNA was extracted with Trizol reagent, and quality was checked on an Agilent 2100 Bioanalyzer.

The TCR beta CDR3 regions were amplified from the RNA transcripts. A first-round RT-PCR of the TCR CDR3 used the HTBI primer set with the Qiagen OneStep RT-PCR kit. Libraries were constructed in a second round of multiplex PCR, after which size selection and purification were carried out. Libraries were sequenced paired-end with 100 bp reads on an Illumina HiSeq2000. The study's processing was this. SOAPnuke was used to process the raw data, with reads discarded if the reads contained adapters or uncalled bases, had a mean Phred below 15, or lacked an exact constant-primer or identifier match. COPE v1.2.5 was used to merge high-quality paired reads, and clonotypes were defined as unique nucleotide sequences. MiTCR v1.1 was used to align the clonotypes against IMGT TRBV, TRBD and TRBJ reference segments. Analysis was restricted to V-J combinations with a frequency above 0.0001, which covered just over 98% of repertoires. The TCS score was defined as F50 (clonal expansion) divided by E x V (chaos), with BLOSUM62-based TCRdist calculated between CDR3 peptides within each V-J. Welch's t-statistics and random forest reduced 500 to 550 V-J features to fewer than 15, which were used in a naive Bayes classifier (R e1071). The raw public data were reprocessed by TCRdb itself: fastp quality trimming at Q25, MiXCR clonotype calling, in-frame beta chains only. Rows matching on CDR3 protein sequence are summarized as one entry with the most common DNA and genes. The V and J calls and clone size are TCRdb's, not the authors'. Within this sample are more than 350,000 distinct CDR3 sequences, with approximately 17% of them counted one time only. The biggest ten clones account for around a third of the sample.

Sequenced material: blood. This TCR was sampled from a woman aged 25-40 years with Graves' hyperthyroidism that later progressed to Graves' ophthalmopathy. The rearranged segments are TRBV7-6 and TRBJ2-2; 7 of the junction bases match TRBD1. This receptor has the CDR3 CASSLDQGVMTNTGELFF. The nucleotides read TGTGCCAGCAGCTTGGACCAGGGGGTGATGACGAACACCGGGGAGCTGTTTTTT.